A single sample is the source of the 14 T cell receptor beta chains below, sequenced in a study of Graves' ophthalmopathy and Graves' hyperthyroidism. Scientists amplified the TCR beta CDR3 regions from RNA transcripts. Following a first-round RT-PCR that used HTBI primers, a second-round multiplex PCR was carried out. TCRdb fed the multiplex PCR reads into MiXCR, producing one record per CDR3 protein. The profile shows 200,000 to 300,000 distinct CDR3 sequences, around 50% of them singletons. The source material was peripheral blood. These receptors all stem from an adult man with Graves' ophthalmopathy.

This clonotype has a handful of counts. This chain uses TRBV7-8 with TRBJ2-7; D not resolved. This CDR3 contains 12 residues. Trimming removed 5 bases at V and 3 bases at J, with 8 bases between. Germline V lookup: CDR1 SGHVS, CDR2 FQNEAQ. The DNA for the CDR3 is TGTGCCAGCAGCGACGTCAGCTACGAGCAGTACTTC. Its translation is CASSDVSYEQYF.

V is TRBV29-1 and J is TRBJ2-3; 7 bases agree with TRBD2. V lost 3 bases to trimming and J lost 6 bases; unmatched junction nucleotides: 9. The CDR3 extends over 14 amino acids. Germline V gives CDR1 SQVTM, CDR2 ANQGSEA. CDR3 nucleotides: TGCAGCGTTGACATGGCGGGAGACGGTGATACGCAGTATTTT. Protein product: CSVDMAGDGDTQYF.

This clonotype has at least ten counts. The CDR3 spells CAIQPVAAQETQYF. The CDR3 bases are TGTGCCATCCAACCGGTGGCAGCCCAAGAGACCCAGTACTTC. V and J are TRBV7-2 and TRBJ2-5; D remains unclear. V was clipped by 10 bases and J by 1 base, with 16 bases between them. Germline V gives CDR1 SGHTA, CDR2 FQGNSA. The CDR3 contains 14 residues.

This sequence joins TRBV20-1 and TRBJ2-6, with no clear D. Deletions cut 5 bases from V and 4 bases from J, with 9 bases between. From germline, CDR1 is DFQATT and CDR2 SNEGSKA (reference sequence). The CDR3 extends over 13 amino acids. CDR3 in amino acids: CSASKWGANVLTF. CDR3 bases: TGCAGTGCTTCCAAGTGGGGGGCCAACGTCCTGACTTTC.

This clonotype turned up a few times. V is TRBV19 and J is TRBJ1-2, with TRBD1 as a possible D gene (6 bases). The CDR3 contains 14 residues. Trimming left V 3 bases short and J 2 bases short, with 10 bases between. Germline lookup yields CDR1 LNHDA and CDR2 SQIVND (reference sequence). In nucleotides, the CDR3 is TGTGCCAGTAGTATCGGGACAATAAACTATGGCTACACCTTC. It yields the protein CASSIGTINYGYTF.

This clonotype was observed a handful of times. The chain recombines TRBV9 with TRBJ2-5; possible D gene TRBD1, 5 bases. Germline assignment: CDR1 SGDLS and CDR2 YYNGEE. V gave up 4 bases and J gave up 5 bases, with 15 bases separating them. This CDR3 contains 14 residues. The CDR3 protein is CASSPDGRVETQYF. The CDR3 nucleotides are TGTGCCAGCAGCCCAGACGGCAGGGTTGAGACCCAGTACTTC.

This clonotype was counted a single time. The genes are TRBV6-5 and TRBJ1-1, with TRBD1 matching 7 bases. V trimming: 4 bases; J trimming: 3 bases; junction bases outside the gene matches: 8. Germline V gene sequence: CDR1 MNHEY, CDR2 SVGAGI. CDR3 length: 15 amino acids. This chain's CDR3 is CASSFLTGLDTEAFF. The CDR3 DNA is TGTGCCAGCAGTTTCCTGACAGGGTTGGACACTGAAGCTTTCTTT.

V and J are TRBV28 and TRBJ1-5, with D possibly matching TRBD1 (6 bases). The ends were cut back, 2 bases at V and 0 bases at J, with 14 bases in the middle. The CDR3 sequence is 17 residues long. CDR1 and CDR2 from the germline V gene are MDHEN and SYDVKM. The CDR3 loop reads CASSLPRGAGSNQPQHF. CDR3 coding DNA: TGTGCCAGCAGTTTACCGAGGGGGGCGGGTAGCAATCAGCCCCAGCATTTT.

In its sample, this clonotype was seen a few times. This chain uses TRBV10-3 with TRBJ1-1, with TRBD1 as a possible D gene (6 bases). CDR1 is ENHRY and CDR2 is SYGVKD in the germline V gene. CDR3 length: 13 amino acids. V was clipped by 3 bases and J by 7 bases, with 12 bases between them. The CDR3 nucleotides read TGTGCCATCAGTGAAGTTATAGGGGGTGAAGCTTTCTTT. This translates into CAISEVIGGEAFF.

The rearrangement joins TRBV6-6 to TRBJ2-7, with TRBD2 matching over 9 bases. Germline CDR1 MNHNY, CDR2 SVGAGI (reference sequence). The CDR3 loop spans 19 amino acids. J was trimmed by 3 bases and V by 0 bases; bases with no gene match: 15. This chain's CDR3 is CASSYSKASGTVFNYEQYF. The CDR3 region has the DNA TGTGCCAGCAGTTACTCGAAGGCTAGCGGGACCGTCTTTAACTACGAGCAGTACTTC.

In its sample, this clonotype was seen many times. This chain uses TRBV7-8 with TRBJ1-1; D is uncertain. The germline CDR1 and CDR2 sequences are SGHVS and FQNEAQ. The CDR3 length is 14 residues. V lost 3 bases to trimming and J lost 0 bases, with 8 bases between them. CDR3 coding DNA: TGTGCCAGCAGCTTCGCGACAATGAACACTGAAGCTTTCTTT. This encodes CASSFATMNTEAFF.

This chain connects TRBV5-5 to TRBJ2-5, with 12 bases lining up with TRBD2. CDR1 SGHKS and CDR2 YYEKEE come from the germline V gene (reference sequence). The CDR3 has 16 amino acids. V dropped 0 bases and J dropped 1; count of bases not matched to a gene: 1. For the CDR3, the DNA is TGTGCCAGCAGCTTGGCTAGCGGGAGGGCCCAAGAGACCCAGTACTTC. It is translated as CASSLASGRAQETQYF.

This clonotype turned up a few times. The chain carries TRBV7-6 and TRBJ2-7, with a tentative D call TRBD1 (6 bases). V gave up 5 bases and J gave up 5 bases, with 10 bases separating them. Germline-derived CDR1 and CDR2 are SGHVS and FNYEAQ. The CDR3 runs to 12 residues. The DNA for the CDR3 is TGTGCCAGCAGCCCTGGGGGCGACGAGCAGTACTTC. Amino acid sequence: CASSPGGDEQYF.

This sequence joins TRBV12-3 or TRBV12-4 and TRBJ1-5; 8 nucleotides agree with TRBD1. V gave up 4 bases and J gave up 6 bases; unmatched junction bases: 5. This CDR3 region has 14 residues. This chain's CDR3 is CASSSQGAVQPQHF. For the CDR3, the DNA is TGTGCCAGCAGTTCTCAGGGGGCGGTTCAGCCCCAGCATTTT.